These T cell receptor beta chains were read from a single sample in a study of blood T cell repertoires in COVID-19. Measured with immunoSEQ multiplex PCR; TCRdb has only the in-frame clones, and not every one. This table has about 70,000 clones, roughly 90% appearing once. The specimen was peripheral blood. The receptors were gathered from a man over 45 with acute or convalescent COVID-19. Each CDR3 is given with its conserved first and last residue. The D gene is left open where the match is weak. Size is omitted from some rows. Given values are once, few, many or a class for expanded clones.

CDR3 DNA	CDR3 protein	clone size	CDR3 length	J gene	D gene	V gene
TGCGCCAGCAGGTCTGAGCGGGGTAGCACAGATACGCAGTATTTT	CASRSERGSTDTQYF	NA	15	TRBJ2-3	TRBD2	TRBV5-1
TGTGCCAGCAGCGTGACCTCTTCAACAGGGGCCTTCCGGAATGAGCAGTTCTTC	CASSVTSSTGAFRNEQFF	NA	18	TRBJ2-1	TRBD1	TRBV9
TGTGCCAGCAGCCGACAGGGAACCTACGAGCAGTACTTC	CASSRQGTYEQYF	NA	13	TRBJ2-7	TRBD1	TRBV27
TGTGCCAGCTCACCAGACAGGGCTAGAGAGACCCAGTACTTC	CASSPDRARETQYF	NA	14	TRBJ2-5	TRBD1	TRBV18
TGTGCCAGCTCACAAGGGGTCTCTGGGGCCAACGTCCTGACTTTC	CASSQGVSGANVLTF	once	15	TRBJ2-6	NA	TRBV18
TGTGCCAGCACGGGGAGCAGGCCCACTGAAGCTTTCTTT	CASTGSRPTEAFF	NA	13	TRBJ1-1	NA	TRBV6-5
TGTGCCATCAGTGAGACCCCCGGGACAAATCAGCCCCAGCATTTT	CAISETPGTNQPQHF	NA	15	TRBJ1-5	NA	TRBV10-3
TGTGCCAGCAGCCAAGATGGAGGGGGCGGTGATACGCAGTATTTT	CASSQDGGGGDTQYF	NA	15	TRBJ2-3	NA	TRBV4-2
TGTGCCAGCCGACAACAACCAGGGGGCTGGAGCAATCAGCCCCAGCATTTT	CASRQQPGGWSNQPQHF	NA	17	TRBJ1-5	TRBD1	TRBV2
TGTGCCAGTAGTCGAAAGCGGGGGAACACCGGGGAGCTGTTTTTT	CASSRKRGNTGELFF	NA	15	TRBJ2-2	TRBD2	TRBV19
TGTGCCAGCAGGGTACTGGGACAGGCCGGGGAGCTGTTTTTT	CASRVLGQAGELFF	NA	14	TRBJ2-2	TRBD1	TRBV28
TGTGCCAGCAGCAACCGTAGGGCTACGGGGAGGTGGGACAATGAGCAGTTCTTC	CASSNRRATGRWDNEQFF	NA	18	TRBJ2-1	NA	TRBV21-1
TGTGCCATCAGTATGGGACAGGCCACCGGGGAGCTGTTTTTT	CAISMGQATGELFF	NA	14	TRBJ2-2	TRBD1	TRBV10-3
TGCGCCAGCAGCCGAACAGGCCTTGGTGAGCAGTTCTTC	CASSRTGLGEQFF	few	13	TRBJ2-1	NA	TRBV4-1
TGTGCCAGCAGTTTCGCTAGCGGGAGCTACACAGATACGCAGTATTTT	CASSFASGSYTDTQYF	NA	16	TRBJ2-3	TRBD2	TRBV27
TGTGCCAGCAGCCACCGGGACAATGAGCAGTTCTTC	CASSHRDNEQFF	NA	12	TRBJ2-1	NA	TRBV11-2
TGTGCCAGCAGTTACATTAGCGGGAGGGCTCACGAGCAGTACTTC	CASSYISGRAHEQYF	NA	15	TRBJ2-7	TRBD2	TRBV28
TGCGCCACCAGGACAGGGACAAGGGGAGAGCAGTACTTC	CATRTGTRGEQYF	NA	13	TRBJ2-7	TRBD1	TRBV23-1
TGTGCCAGCAGCTTCGTCGACACTGAAGCTTTCTTT	CASSFVDTEAFF	NA	12	TRBJ1-1	NA	TRBV7-2
TGTGCCAGCAGTTTTAAGGGACAGGGGTTTACGACTGAAGCTTTCTTT	CASSFKGQGFTTEAFF	NA	16	TRBJ1-1	TRBD1	TRBV27
TGTGCCAGCAGCTTCCGGGAGAATGAGCAGTTCTTC	CASSFRENEQFF	NA	12	TRBJ2-1	NA	TRBV7-6
TGTGCCAGCTCCGGACTAGCGGGAGACACAGATACGCAGTATTTT	CASSGLAGDTDTQYF	NA	15	TRBJ2-3	TRBD2	TRBV18
TGTGCCAGCAGTTACCAGGGTGATCAGCCCCAGCATTTT	CASSYQGDQPQHF	NA	13	TRBJ1-5	NA	TRBV6-2/TRBV6-3
TGCGCCAGCAGCTTTGGTAGCGGGGGGGCCATATCGTATGAGCAGTTCTTC	CASSFGSGGAISYEQFF	once	17	TRBJ2-1	TRBD2	TRBV5-1
TGTGCCAGCAGCCCGTTGAGGGCCCCTTTAGGCTACACCTTC	CASSPLRAPLGYTF	NA	14	TRBJ1-2	NA	TRBV7-2
TGCGCCAGCAGAGGGACAGGGGATGGCTATGGCTACACCTTC	CASRGTGDGYGYTF	NA	14	TRBJ1-2	TRBD1	TRBV10-2